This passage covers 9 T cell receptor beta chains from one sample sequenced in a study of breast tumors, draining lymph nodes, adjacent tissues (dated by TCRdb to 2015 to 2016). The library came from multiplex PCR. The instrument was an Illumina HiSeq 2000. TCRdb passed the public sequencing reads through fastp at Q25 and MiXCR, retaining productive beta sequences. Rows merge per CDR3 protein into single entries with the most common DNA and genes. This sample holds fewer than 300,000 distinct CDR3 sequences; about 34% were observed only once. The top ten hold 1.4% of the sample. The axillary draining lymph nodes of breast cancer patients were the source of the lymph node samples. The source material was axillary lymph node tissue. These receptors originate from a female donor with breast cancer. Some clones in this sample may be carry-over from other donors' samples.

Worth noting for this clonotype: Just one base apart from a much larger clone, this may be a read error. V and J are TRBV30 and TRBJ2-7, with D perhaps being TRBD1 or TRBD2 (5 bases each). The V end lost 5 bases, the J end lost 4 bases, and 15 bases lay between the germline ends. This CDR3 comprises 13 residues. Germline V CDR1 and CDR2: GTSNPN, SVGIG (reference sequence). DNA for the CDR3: TGTGCCTGGGGTGGCCGGGACGGATACGAGCAGTACTTC. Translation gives CAWGGRDGYEQYF.

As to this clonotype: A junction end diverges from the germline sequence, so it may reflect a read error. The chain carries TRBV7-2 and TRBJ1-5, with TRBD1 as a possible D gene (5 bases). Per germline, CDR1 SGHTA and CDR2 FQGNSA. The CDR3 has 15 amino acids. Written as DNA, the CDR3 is TGTGCCGGCAGCTTAGAAGGGCAGGGTTGGCAGCCCCGGCATTTT. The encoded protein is CAGSLEGQGWQPRHF.

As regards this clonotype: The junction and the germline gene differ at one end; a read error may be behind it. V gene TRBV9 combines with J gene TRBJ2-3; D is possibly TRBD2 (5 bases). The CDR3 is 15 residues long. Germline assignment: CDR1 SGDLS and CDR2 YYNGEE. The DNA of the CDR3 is TGTGCCAGCAGCGTAAGCCGAGGGTTCGCAGATACGCAGTGCTTT. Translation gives CASSVSRGFADTQCF. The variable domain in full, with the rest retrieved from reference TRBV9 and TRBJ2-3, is DSGVTQTPKHLITATGQRVTLRCSPRSGDLSVYWYQQSLDQGLQFLIQYYNGEERAKGNILERFSAQQFPDLHSELNLSSLELGDSALYFCASSVSRGFADTQCFGPGTRLTVL.

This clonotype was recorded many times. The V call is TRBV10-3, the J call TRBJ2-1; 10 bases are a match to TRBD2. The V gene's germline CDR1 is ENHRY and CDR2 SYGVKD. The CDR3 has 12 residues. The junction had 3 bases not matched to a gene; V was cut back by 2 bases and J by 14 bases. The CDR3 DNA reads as TGTGCCATCAGTGAGGGGGGGACTAGCGAGTTCTTC. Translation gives CAISEGGTSEFF.

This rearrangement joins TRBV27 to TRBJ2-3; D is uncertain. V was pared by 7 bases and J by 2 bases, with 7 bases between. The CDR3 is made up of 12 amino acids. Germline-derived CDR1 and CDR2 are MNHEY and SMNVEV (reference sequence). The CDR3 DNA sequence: TGTGCCAGCAATCCAAACACAGATACGCAGTATTTT. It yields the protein CASNPNTDTQYF.

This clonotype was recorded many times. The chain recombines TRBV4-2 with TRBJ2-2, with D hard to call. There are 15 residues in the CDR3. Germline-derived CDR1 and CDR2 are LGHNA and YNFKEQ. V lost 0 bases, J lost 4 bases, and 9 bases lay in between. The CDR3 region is CASSQESLATGELFF. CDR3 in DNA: TGTGCCAGCAGCCAAGAGTCGTTAGCCACCGGGGAGCTGTTTTTT.

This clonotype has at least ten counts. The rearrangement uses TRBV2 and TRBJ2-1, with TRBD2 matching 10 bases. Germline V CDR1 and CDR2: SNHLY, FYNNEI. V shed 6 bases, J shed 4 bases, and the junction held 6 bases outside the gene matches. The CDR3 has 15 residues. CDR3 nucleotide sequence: TGTGCCAGCAGCCTACTTAGCGGGAGGTACAATGAGCAGTTCTTC. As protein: CASSLLSGRYNEQFF.

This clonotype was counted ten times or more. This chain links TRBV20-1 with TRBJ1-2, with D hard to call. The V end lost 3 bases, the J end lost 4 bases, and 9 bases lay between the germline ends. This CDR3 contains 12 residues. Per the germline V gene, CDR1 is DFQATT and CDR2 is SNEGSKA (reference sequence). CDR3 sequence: CSASPQAYGYTF. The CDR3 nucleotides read TGCAGTGCTAGCCCCCAGGCCTATGGCTACACCTTC.

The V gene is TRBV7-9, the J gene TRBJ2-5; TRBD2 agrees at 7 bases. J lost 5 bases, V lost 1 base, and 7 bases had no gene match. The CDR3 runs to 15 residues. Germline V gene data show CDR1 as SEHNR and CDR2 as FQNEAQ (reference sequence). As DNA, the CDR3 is TGTGCCAGCAGCTTAGGAGGGACTACTCCGGAGACCCAGTACTTC. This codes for CASSLGGTTPETQYF.